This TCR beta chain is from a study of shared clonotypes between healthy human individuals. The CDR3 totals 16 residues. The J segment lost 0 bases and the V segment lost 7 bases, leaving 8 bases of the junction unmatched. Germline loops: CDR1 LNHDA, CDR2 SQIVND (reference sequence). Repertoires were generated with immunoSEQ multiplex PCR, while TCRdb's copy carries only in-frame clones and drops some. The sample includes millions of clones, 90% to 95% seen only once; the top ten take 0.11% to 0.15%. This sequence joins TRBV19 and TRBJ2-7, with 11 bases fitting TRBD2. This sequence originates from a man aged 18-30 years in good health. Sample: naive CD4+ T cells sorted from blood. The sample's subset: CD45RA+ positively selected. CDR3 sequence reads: CASTPSGGYNSYEQYF. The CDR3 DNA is TGTGCCAGTACTCCTAGCGGGGGGTACAACTCCTACGAGCAGTACTTC.